The 23 T cell receptor beta chains in this list originate from one sample, sequenced in a study of tumor-infiltrating lymphocytes in primary liver carcinoma. From unsorted bulk tissue weighing about 20-31 mg, DNA and RNA were co-extracted. TCR beta cDNA was reverse-transcribed from 450 to 500 ng of total RNA. The reaction used a constant-region primer and ProtoScript II reverse transcriptase. Modified slightly, ARM-PCR produced TCR beta libraries over three nested multiplex PCR rounds. Investigators reported that the first two PCR rounds, at 10 to 11 cycles each, used TRBV1-TRBV30 forward primers with a C-beta reverse primer. TCRdb re-derived calls from the multiplex PCR reads in MiXCR, one entry per CDR3 protein. The sample has 100,000 or so distinct CDR3 sequences, roughly 80% seen once. Sequenced sample: liver tumor tissue from sampling region 3. Subset defined: tumor region T3, left-lateral pole. These receptors were collected from a man aged 35 to 55 with primary liver carcinoma and hepatitis B virus infection.

Comments on this clonotype: The junction departs from the called germline gene at one end, perhaps through a read error. The rearrangement uses TRBV29-1 and TRBJ2-1; no firm D call. Germline V gene lookup returns CDR1 SQVTM and CDR2 ANQGSEA. The CDR3 sequence is 13 residues long. CDR3 in DNA: TGCAGCGCCGCCCCCCCCTCCTACATTGAGCAGTTCTTC. Translation gives CSAAPPSYIEQFF.

About this clonotype: Because it lacks the conserved phenylalanine or tryptophan at the end, this CDR3 is likely a read error. The CDR3 DNA reads TGTGCCAGCAGCCGGACAGGGAGAGCGGGAGGGTACACCCTC. It specifies CASSRTGRAGGYTL. The genes are TRBV14 and TRBJ1-2, with 8 bases that match TRBD1. Trimming took 4 bases from V and 11 from J; bases not matched to a gene: 12. The CDR3 totals 14 residues. CDR1 and CDR2 (germline): SGHDN, FVKESK.

The chain has TRBV20-1 and TRBJ1-1, with D unclear. CDR1 and CDR2 (germline): DFQATT, SNEGSKA (reference sequence). The V end was cut by 1 base, the J end by 3 bases, with 12 bases between. The CDR3 contains 14 residues. DNA of the CDR3: TGCAGTGCTAGAGGGGAGACTGGGTACACTGAAGCTTTCTTT. It is translated as CSARGETGYTEAFF.

This clonotype has ten or more counts. The chain carries TRBV5-1 and TRBJ2-5; 9 nucleotides align to TRBD2. The CDR3 has 14 residues. With V trimmed by 4 bases and J by 5 bases, 6 bases remained unmatched. Looked up from germline, CDR1 is SGHRS and CDR2 is YFSETQ. This CDR3 is CASSLAGPGETQYF. In DNA, the CDR3 is TGCGCCAGCAGCCTAGCGGGGCCCGGGGAGACCCAGTACTTC.

Remarks on this clonotype: At one end, the junction sequence differs from germline, possibly due to a read error. The chain uses TRBV10-3 and TRBJ2-5; TRBD2 aligns across 9 bases. Looked up from germline, CDR1 is ENHRY and CDR2 is SYGVKD. The CDR3 has 14 amino acids. CDR3 in amino acids: CTTVPGLAMETQYF. The CDR3 DNA reads TGTACCACCGTGCCAGGACTAGCGATGGAGACCCAGTATTTC.

Details on this clonotype: One end of the junction is discordant with germline, which a read error may explain. This chain links TRBV6-5 with TRBJ2-5; TRBD2 agrees at 8 bases. CDR1 and CDR2 (germline): MNHEY, SVGAGI. The CDR3 runs to 16 residues. The chain's CDR3 is CTSCPGGGREVITQYF. The CDR3 DNA follows: TGTACCAGCTGTCCGGGGGGTGGGCGGGAGGTTATTACCCAGTACTTC.

A note on this clonotype: A read error may account for a junction end that differs from germline. The genes are TRBV4-2 and TRBJ1-5; TRBD1 might be the D (6 bases). Looked up from germline, CDR1 is LGHNA and CDR2 is YNFKEQ. This CDR3 has 16 residues. CDR3 amino acids: CANSEAAGAGNRPQHF. CDR3 in DNA: TGTGCCAACAGCGAGGCGGCGGGGGCAGGCAATCGGCCCCAGCATTTT.

In the case of this clonotype: One base away lies a much larger clone, so this may be a sequencing read error. The chain joins TRBV20-1 to TRBJ1-3; D unclear. With 7 bases removed from V and 0 bases from J, the gap between germline ends came to 13 bases. Germline V gives CDR1 DFQATT, CDR2 SNEGSKA (reference sequence). The CDR3 contains 14 residues. The CDR3 sequence: CSGVGGFSGNTIYF. The CDR3 nucleotides are TGCAGTGGGGTGGGCGGTTTCTCTGGAAACACCATATATTTT.

Notes on this clonotype: One end of the junction is discordant with germline, which a read error may explain. The rearrangement uses TRBV11-2 and TRBJ2-7; D gene unclear. The germline V gene has CDR1 SGHAT and CDR2 FQNNGV. The CDR3 extends over 13 amino acids. The CDR3 DNA sequence: TGTGCCAGTAGCTTTAGTGAGTGGCTCCAGCAGTACTTC. Its protein is CASSFSEWLQQYF.

This clonotype came up once. The CDR3 end shows no conserved phenylalanine or tryptophan, and so a read error is likely. The limits of the CDR3 on the DNA are not certain, so only TCRdb's listed CDR3 is given. The J gene is TRBJ2-7, the V gene TRBV4-3; the table assigns TRBD1, which was not confirmed against the DNA. Germline V lookup: CDR1 LGHNA, CDR2 YSLEER. 15 amino acids form the CDR3, both terminal residues included. The CDR3: CASSHSGTGGYEQYS.

Points on this clonotype: One end of the junction does not line up with germline, which may come from a read error. The chain carries TRBV6-5 and TRBJ2-1; D is unresolved. The CDR3 is made up of 13 amino acids. Germline lookup yields CDR1 MNHEY and CDR2 SVGAGI. CDR3 loop: CAISVLLSNEQFF. The DNA for the CDR3 is TGTGCCATCAGTGTATTACTATCAAATGAGCAGTTCTTC.

The chain is built from TRBV28 and TRBJ2-1, with 12 nucleotides matching TRBD1. This CDR3 is built from 15 residues. With V trimmed by 6 bases and J by 12 bases, 12 bases remained unmatched. Germline CDR1 reads MDHEN; CDR2 reads SYDVKM. The CDR3 coding sequence is TGTGCCAGCAGCTTGGGACAGGGGGCGACTGATGTGCAGTTCTTC. Protein product: CASSLGQGATDVQFF.

In its sample, this clonotype was seen once. This is likely a read error, given that the CDR3 carries no conserved phenylalanine or tryptophan at its end. The chain is built from TRBV4-3 and TRBJ2-7; 9 positions agree with TRBD2. The germline gives CDR1 LGHNA, CDR2 YSLEER. This CDR3 region has 15 residues. The CDR3: CANSPYRAGGYEQYL. The CDR3 bases are TGCGCCAACAGCCCCTATCGAGCGGGAGGTTACGAGCAGTACTTA.

Concerning this clonotype: The junction and the germline gene differ at one end; a read error may be behind it. CDR3 nucleotides: TGTGCCAGCAGCCGCTCCTATGAGCACTACTTC. Protein: CASSRSYEHYF. V usage is TRBV13 and J usage is TRBJ2-7; D remains ambiguous. CDR1 is PRHDT and CDR2 is FYEKMQ in the germline V gene (reference sequence). This CDR3 region has 11 residues.

This clonotype was counted a single time. CDR3 loop: CASRHGLAGETQYF. Here the CDR3 DNA reads TGTGCTAGTCGTCATGGACTAGCGGGAGAGACCCAGTACTTC. The gene calls are TRBV12-5 and TRBJ2-5; TRBD2 matches 11 bases. V trimming: 8 bases; J trimming: 4 bases; junction bases outside the gene matches: 6. This CDR3 contains 14 residues. The germline V gene has CDR1 LGHNT and CDR2 FRNRAP.

As to this clonotype: A junction boundary mismatches the germline segment, possibly from a read error. This rearrangement joins TRBV6-2 or TRBV6-3 to TRBJ2-7; 9 bases align to TRBD1. Germline V gives CDR1 MNHEY, CDR2 SVGEGT. This CDR3 is built from 14 residues. CDR3 DNA sequence: TGTGCCAGCATCCTCCGGGACAGGGCCCACAAGCACTACTTC. Its translation: CASILRDRAHKHYF.

For this clonotype: A read error may produce the germline difference seen at one junction end. The chain uses TRBV24-1 and TRBJ2-2; D is unclear. Germline V gene data show CDR1 as KGHDR and CDR2 as SFDVKD. This CDR3 contains 15 residues. The chain's CDR3 is CDTSPIETNTGELFF. CDR3 in DNA: TGTGACACCAGTCCTATAGAGACGAACACCGGGGAGCTGTTTTTT.

The chain links TRBV5-4 to TRBJ1-5, with 10 bases lining up with TRBD1. The J call may be incorrect, as the DNA end agrees better with TRBJ2-3. The CDR3 contains 15 residues. Per the germline V gene, CDR1 is SGHNT and CDR2 is YYREEE (reference sequence). The CDR3 is CASIPDRGLNQPQYF. CDR3 in DNA: TGTGCCAGCATCCCCGACAGGGGGCTGAATCAGCCCCAGTATTTT.

Comments on this clonotype: A junction boundary mismatches the germline segment, possibly from a read error. The rearrangement links TRBV30 to TRBJ2-1; 7 nucleotides agree with TRBD2. The CDR3 runs to 13 residues. Germline V gene data show CDR1 as GTSNPN and CDR2 as SVGIG (reference sequence). The CDR3 DNA is TGTCCCTGGAGTTCAAGCGGGAACAATGAGCAGTTCTTC. Its protein product is CPWSSSGNNEQFF.

This clonotype was found a few times. Relative to the germline gene, one junction end is altered; a read error may explain this. The rearrangement uses TRBV4-1 and TRBJ2-2; possibly TRBD2 for D (7 bases). The length of the CDR3 is 17 residues. The V gene's germline CDR1 is MGHRA and CDR2 YSYEKL. As DNA, the CDR3 is TGCGCCAGCAGCCAAGACCCTAAACGGGGGGCGATCGGGGGGCTGTTTTTT. This gives the protein CASSQDPKRGAIGGLFF.

As regards this clonotype: The junction differs from germline at one of its ends, possibly a read error. The chain carries TRBV5-1 and TRBJ2-3, with TRBD1 identical over 11 bases. The CDR3 is 15 amino acids. CDR1 is SGHRS, CDR2 YFSETQ, per germline. The CDR3 DNA follows: TGCGCCAGTAGGGATGGGACAGGGGGTCCAGATATGCAGTATTTT. Protein sequence: CASRDGTGGPDMQYF.

Details on this clonotype: At one of its ends the junction is not consistent with the germline gene, which may arise from a read error. The chain employs TRBV11-1 and TRBJ2-3, with D perhaps matching TRBD1 or TRBD2 (5 bases each). In germline, CDR1 is SGHAT, CDR2 FQDESV (reference sequence). The CDR3 consists of 19 residues. CDR3 DNA: TGTGCCAGCAGCTATGGGGGAAGCTCTTTTGGAGCCCGCACAGATACACAGTATTTT. Translating gives CASSYGGSSFGARTDTQYF.

A note on this clonotype: This may be a read error, as it is one base from a much larger clone. V is TRBV5-1 and J is TRBJ2-6; 8 bases match TRBD1. Germline V gene lookup returns CDR1 SGHRS and CDR2 YFSETQ. This CDR3 has 17 residues. Trimming at V came to 4 bases and at J to 3 bases, leaving 9 bases not matched to a gene. CDR3 DNA: TGCGCCAGCAGCAGGACAGGGAGAGCCTATGGGGCCAACGTCCTGACTTTC. Translating gives CASSRTGRAYGANVLTF.